A selection of T cell receptor beta chains follows, all from one sample in a study of T cell responses to AZD1222 COVID-19 vaccine. Clones were read by immunoSEQ multiplex PCR, and TCRdb kept only the in-frame ones, dropping some. The table has over 100,000 clones, about 88% seen once. The sample consisted of peripheral blood, taken on day 0 of AZD1222 vaccination. The receptors derive from an adult in good health. Each CDR3 is given with its conserved first and last residue. The D gene is left open where the match is weak. The size of a clone is reported for some rows only, either as once, few or many, or as a class for expanded clones.

V: TRBV6-2/TRBV6-3
J: TRBJ2-6
length: 17
size: -
D: TRBD1
CDR3: CASSLLGTASGANVLTF
DNA: TGTGCCAGCAGCCTTCTCGGGACAGCCTCTGGGGCCAACGTCCTGACTTTC

V: TRBV4-2
J: TRBJ2-3
length: 16
size: -
D: -
CDR3: CASSQLGGPFTDTQYF
DNA: TGTGCCAGCAGCCAACTGGGGGGGCCGTTCACAGATACGCAGTATTTT

V: TRBV6-5
J: TRBJ1-6
length: 14
size: -
D: TRBD1
CDR3: CASSYGTGDSPLHF
DNA: TGTGCCAGCAGCTACGGGACAGGGGATTCACCCCTCCACTTT

V: TRBV5-1
J: TRBJ2-3
length: 15
size: once
D: TRBD1
CDR3: CASSFGQGRTDTQYF
DNA: TGCGCCAGCAGCTTTGGACAGGGGAGGACAGATACGCAGTATTTT

V: TRBV21-1
J: TRBJ1-1
length: 11
size: -
D: -
CDR3: CASRFSSHAFF
DNA: TGTGCCAGCAGGTTCTCATCCCACGCTTTCTTT

V: TRBV5-1
J: TRBJ1-1
length: 13
size: -
D: -
CDR3: CASSTGPNTEAFF
DNA: TGCGCCAGCAGCACGGGCCCGAACACTGAAGCTTTCTTT

V: TRBV6-5
J: TRBJ1-4
length: 12
size: -
D: TRBD1
CDR3: CASSYSDRGILF
DNA: TGTGCCAGCAGTTACTCGGACAGGGGGATTCTTTTT

V: TRBV5-8
J: TRBJ2-3
length: 15
size: -
D: -
CDR3: CASSLELIGGDTQYF
DNA: TGTGCCAGCAGCTTGGAGCTCATTGGGGGAGATACGCAGTATTTT

V: TRBV7-9
J: TRBJ1-2
length: 13
size: -
D: -
CDR3: CASSLTANYGYTF
DNA: TGTGCCAGCAGCTTGACAGCTAACTATGGCTACACCTTC

V: TRBV6-1
J: TRBJ2-4
length: 14
size: -
D: -
CDR3: CASSEAGAKNIQYF
DNA: TGTGCCAGCAGTGAAGCAGGGGCTAAAAACATTCAGTACTTC

V: TRBV30
J: TRBJ1-1
length: 15
size: -
D: -
CDR3: CAWSVTGDLATEAFF
DNA: TGTGCCTGGAGTGTAACGGGGGACCTCGCCACTGAAGCTTTCTTT

V: TRBV7-2
J: TRBJ2-3
length: 15
size: -
D: TRBD2
CDR3: CASTRTSGSTDTQYF
DNA: TGTGCCAGCACCAGGACTAGCGGGAGCACAGATACGCAGTATTTT

V: TRBV11-2
J: TRBJ2-1
length: 16
size: -
D: TRBD1
CDR3: CASSASGTGAYNEQFF
DNA: TGTGCCAGCAGCGCCTCCGGGACAGGGGCGTACAATGAGCAGTTCTTC

V: TRBV5-1
J: TRBJ1-2
length: 15
size: once
D: TRBD1
CDR3: CASSSTGTGSYGYTF
DNA: TGCGCCAGCAGCTCGACCGGGACAGGGTCCTATGGCTACACCTTC

V: TRBV5-6
J: TRBJ1-2
length: 16
size: -
D: -
CDR3: CASSWGLLSGTRSYTF
DNA: TGTGCCAGCAGCTGGGGACTTTTGAGTGGGACCAGGAGCTACACCTTC

V: TRBV18
J: TRBJ2-7
length: 12
size: -
D: -
CDR3: CASSPSSYEQYF
DNA: TGTGCCAGCTCACCCTCCAGCTACGAGCAGTACTTC

V: TRBV7-6
J: TRBJ2-1
length: 19
size: -
D: TRBD2
CDR3: CASSDRWAGGASSYNEQFF
DNA: TGTGCCAGCAGCGACCGGTGGGCGGGAGGGGCAAGCTCCTACAATGAGCAGTTCTTC

V: TRBV6-2/TRBV6-3
J: TRBJ2-6
length: 15
size: -
D: -
CDR3: CASTPGVVGANVLTF
DNA: TGTGCCAGCACCCCAGGGGTTGTTGGGGCCAACGTCCTGACTTTC

V: TRBV6-5
J: TRBJ1-6
length: 15
size: -
D: -
CDR3: CASSYYQGGNSPLHF
DNA: TGTGCCAGCAGTTACTATCAGGGTGGCAATTCACCCCTCCACTTT

V: TRBV29-1
J: TRBJ1-2
length: 11
size: -
D: -
CDR3: CSAEAGYGYTF
DNA: TGCAGCGCCGAAGCTGGCTATGGCTACACCTTC

V: TRBV21-1
J: TRBJ2-7
length: 14
size: -
D: -
CDR3: CASSKATEAYEQYF
DNA: TGTGCCAGCAGCAAAGCGACAGAAGCCTACGAGCAGTACTTC

V: TRBV3-1/TRBV3-2
J: TRBJ1-3
length: 15
size: -
D: -
CDR3: CASSQGGGTGNTIYF
DNA: TGTGCCAGCAGCCAAGGTGGAGGGACTGGAAACACCATATATTTT

V: TRBV9
J: TRBJ2-6
length: 17
size: -
D: -
CDR3: CASSVARVGLGANVLTF
DNA: TGTGCCAGCAGCGTAGCCAGGGTGGGTCTGGGGGCCAACGTCCTGACTTTC

V: TRBV5-1
J: TRBJ2-1
length: 16
size: -
D: -
CDR3: CASSFGGAASYNEQFF
DNA: TGCGCCAGCAGCTTCGGAGGAGCGGCCTCCTACAATGAGCAGTTCTTC

V: TRBV7-6
J: TRBJ1-2
length: 13
size: -
D: -
CDR3: CASSSGTWDGYTF
DNA: TGTGCCAGCAGCTCCGGGACATGGGATGGCTACACCTTC

V: TRBV6-2/TRBV6-3
J: TRBJ1-6
length: 12
size: -
D: -
CDR3: CASSYHHSPLHF
DNA: TGTGCCAGCAGTTATCACCATTCACCCCTCCACTTT

V: TRBV9
J: TRBJ2-1
length: 11
size: few
D: -
CDR3: CASSDRTEQFF
DNA: TGTGCCAGCAGCGACAGGACTGAGCAGTTCTTC

V: TRBV5-6
J: TRBJ2-5
length: 11
size: -
D: -
CDR3: CASGLQETQYF
DNA: TGTGCCAGCGGACTTCAAGAGACCCAGTACTTC

V: TRBV28
J: TRBJ1-6
length: 17
size: -
D: TRBD1
CDR3: CASSLAGQGARNSPLHF
DNA: TGTGCCAGCAGTTTAGCGGGACAGGGGGCGCGGAATTCACCCCTCCACTTT

V: TRBV5-6
J: TRBJ1-1
length: 14
size: -
D: TRBD1
CDR3: CASRGGTENTEAFF
DNA: TGTGCCAGCAGGGGGGGGACAGAGAACACTGAAGCTTTCTTT

V: TRBV24-1
J: TRBJ1-5
length: 15
size: -
D: -
CDR3: CATSDPNIGNQPQHF
DNA: TGTGCCACCAGTGACCCGAATATTGGCAATCAGCCCCAGCATTTT

V: TRBV6-2/TRBV6-3
J: TRBJ1-1
length: 12
size: few
D: -
CDR3: CASSLGLSEAFF
DNA: TGTGCCAGCAGTTTGGGACTATCTGAAGCTTTCTTT

V: TRBV5-1
J: TRBJ2-2
length: 20
size: once
D: TRBD2
CDR3: CASSFHTSGKATANTGELFF
DNA: TGCGCCAGCAGCTTCCATACTAGCGGGAAAGCTACGGCGAACACCGGGGAGCTGTTTTTT

V: TRBV10-3
J: TRBJ1-1
length: 20
size: once
D: TRBD1
CDR3: CAIIIFSAAGTEGMNTEAFF
DNA: TGTGCCATCATTATATTCTCCGCAGCCGGGACAGAGGGGATGAACACTGAAGCTTTCTTT

V: TRBV27
J: TRBJ2-7
length: 15
size: -
D: TRBD1
CDR3: CASKPLGTGGYEQYF
DNA: TGTGCCAGCAAACCGCTTGGGACAGGGGGTTACGAGCAGTACTTC

V: TRBV27
J: TRBJ1-5
length: 13
size: -
D: -
CDR3: CASSLTGNQPQHF
DNA: TGTGCCAGCAGTTTGACTGGCAATCAGCCCCAGCATTTT

V: TRBV5-1
J: TRBJ2-5
length: 16
size: -
D: TRBD1
CDR3: CASSKSGTGGRETQYF
DNA: TGCGCCAGCAGCAAGTCCGGGACAGGGGGCCGGGAGACCCAGTACTTC

V: TRBV20-1
J: TRBJ2-7
length: 14
size: -
D: TRBD1
CDR3: CSASKGAGFYEQYF
DNA: TGCAGTGCTAGTAAGGGGGCAGGGTTCTACGAGCAGTACTTC

V: TRBV12-3/TRBV12-4
J: TRBJ1-3
length: 13
size: -
D: -
CDR3: CASSWVSGNTIYF
DNA: TGTGCCAGCAGTTGGGTATCTGGAAACACCATATATTTT

V: TRBV30
J: TRBJ1-6
length: 14
size: -
D: -
CDR3: CAWSIRAGDSPLHF
DNA: TGTGCCTGGAGTATCAGAGCTGGGGATTCACCCCTCCACTTT

V: TRBV3-1/TRBV3-2
J: TRBJ2-7
length: 14
size: -
D: TRBD2
CDR3: CASSTWGGRDEQYF
DNA: TGTGCCAGCAGCACCTGGGGGGGGAGGGACGAGCAGTACTTC

V: TRBV23-1
J: TRBJ1-2
length: 15
size: -
D: -
CDR3: CASLPRTTPNYGYTF
DNA: TGCGCCAGCCTTCCTAGAACGACACCTAACTATGGCTACACCTTC

V: TRBV10-3
J: TRBJ1-3
length: 15
size: -
D: -
CDR3: CAISESGRAGNTIYF
DNA: TGTGCCATCAGTGAGTCAGGCAGGGCTGGAAACACCATATATTTT

V: TRBV14
J: TRBJ2-1
length: 14
size: -
D: -
CDR3: CASARRERYDEQFF
DNA: TGTGCCAGCGCACGGCGAGAAAGGTACGATGAGCAGTTCTTC

V: TRBV6-2/TRBV6-3
J: TRBJ2-7
length: 16
size: -
D: TRBD1
CDR3: CASSYSGQGAAYEQYF
DNA: TGTGCCAGCAGTTACTCGGGACAGGGGGCCGCCTACGAGCAGTACTTC

V: TRBV5-1
J: TRBJ1-2
length: 16
size: -
D: TRBD1
CDR3: CASSIIRTGQNYGYTF
DNA: TGCGCCAGCAGCATAATCCGGACAGGGCAAAACTATGGCTACACCTTC

V: TRBV18
J: TRBJ1-2
length: 13
size: -
D: TRBD1
CDR3: CASSQKTGDGYTF
DNA: TGTGCCAGCTCCCAAAAGACAGGGGATGGCTACACCTTC

V: TRBV13
J: TRBJ2-7
length: 15
size: -
D: -
CDR3: CASSSLGPSSYEQYF
DNA: TGTGCCAGCAGCTCCCTGGGCCCGAGCTCCTACGAGCAGTACTTC

V: TRBV19
J: TRBJ1-5
length: 15
size: -
D: TRBD1
CDR3: CASSRGAGGRQPQHF
DNA: TGTGCCAGTAGCAGGGGGGCAGGGGGTCGTCAGCCCCAGCATTTT